Listed here are 9 T cell receptor beta chains from one sample, sequenced in a study of T cell repertoires in cytomegalovirus infection. Their antigens remain unidentified. In TCRdb, the reads were re-called with MiXCR into one record per CDR3 protein. Among fewer than 150,000 distinct CDR3 sequences listed, roughly 31% were seen once. Source: CD8+ T cells from cultured PBMCs, taken from culture after CMV antigen stimulation. All receptors come from a human donor in good health (CMV status not recorded). Some clones in this sample may be carry-over from other donors' samples.

This clonotype was observed a few times. The chain has TRBV4-2 and TRBJ1-2; D might be TRBD1 (6 bases). Germline CDR1 is LGHNA and CDR2 is YNFKEQ. The CDR3 runs 16 residues. V was shortened by 0 bases and J by 6 bases, with 17 bases between the two germline ends. Written as DNA, the CDR3 is TGTGCCAGCAGCCAAGACGTAACAGGGTTATACCATGGCTACACCTTC. Amino acid sequence: CASSQDVTGLYHGYTF.

The rearrangement links TRBV11-2 to TRBJ2-1; D ambiguous. The CDR3 loop spans 18 amino acids. Germline CDR1 SGHAT, CDR2 FQNNGV. V lost 2 bases and J lost 1, with 18 bases in between. Here the CDR3 DNA reads TGTGCCAGCAGCTTAATGGCACCTTACGAGAATTCCTACAATGAGCAGTTCTTC. Translated, it gives CASSLMAPYENSYNEQFF. Combining the CDR3 with reference TRBV11-2 and TRBJ2-1 gives the whole variable domain EAGVAQSPRYKIIEKRQSVAFWCNPISGHATLYWYQQILGQGPKLLIQFQNNGVVDDSQLPKDRFSAERLKGVDSTLKIQPAKLEDSAVYLCASSLMAPYENSYNEQFFGPGTRLTVL.

V gene TRBV7-3 combines with J gene TRBJ2-1; possibly TRBD1 for D (6 bases). CDR3 length equals 15 residues. The ends were cut back, 1 base at V and 3 bases at J, with 10 bases in the middle. CDR1 is SGHTA and CDR2 is FQGTGA in the germline V gene. In nucleotides, the CDR3 is TGTGCCAGCAGCTTAAAAGGGACAAGCTACAATGAGCAGTTCTTC. Its translation is CASSLKGTSYNEQFF. The whole variable domain, filled in from reference TRBV7-3 and TRBJ2-1, reads GAGVSQTPSNKVTEKGKYVELRCDPISGHTALYWYRQSLGQGPEFLIYFQGTGAADDSGLPNDRFFAVRPEGSVSTLKIQRTERGDSAVYLCASSLKGTSYNEQFFGPGTRLTVL.

This clonotype was recorded many times. The rearrangement uses TRBV19 and TRBJ2-1; 9 nucleotides align to TRBD2. The CDR3 extends over 14 amino acids. V lost 5 bases, J lost 4 bases, and 3 bases stayed unmatched. Germline assignment: CDR1 LNHDA and CDR2 SQIVND (reference sequence). DNA of the CDR3: TGTGCCAGTAGTTTTCTAGCGGGGTACAATGAGCAGTTCTTC. Encoded protein: CASSFLAGYNEQFF.

In its sample, this clonotype was seen once. The chain uses TRBV28 and TRBJ2-2; 13 nucleotides match TRBD2. V gave up 7 bases and J gave up 7 bases; unmatched junction bases: 6. Germline V lookup: CDR1 MDHEN, CDR2 SYDVKM. The length of the CDR3 is 15 residues. The CDR3: CASNRLAGGVGELFF. Written as DNA, the CDR3 is TGTGCCAGCAACCGACTAGCGGGGGGTGTCGGGGAGCTGTTTTTT.

This chain joins TRBV11-3 and TRBJ2-1, with TRBD2 matching over 11 bases. CDR1 is SGHNT and CDR2 is YENEEA in the germline V gene. The trim removed 5 bases at V and 6 bases at J, leaving 3 bases unmatched. CDR3 length: 14 residues. The CDR3 DNA reads as TGTGCCAGCAGCATTAGCGGGGGGGTCAATGAGCAGTTCTTC. This codes for CASSISGGVNEQFF.

This clonotype has just a few counts. The chain has TRBV6-2 or TRBV6-3 and TRBJ1-1, with TRBD1 as a possible D gene (6 bases). Trimming left V 5 bases short and J 4 bases short, with 14 bases between. The CDR3 is 14 residues long. Germline V lookup: CDR1 MNHEY, CDR2 SVGEGT. CDR3 loop: CASSTGMGGTEAFF. The CDR3 nucleotides are TGTGCCAGCAGTACAGGGATGGGAGGCACTGAAGCTTTCTTT.

This rearrangement joins TRBV6-2 or TRBV6-3 to TRBJ2-2, with 8 bases that match TRBD1. From germline, CDR1 is MNHEY and CDR2 SVGEGT. The CDR3 is 17 residues long. The ends lost 0 bases at V and 2 bases at J; junction bases unmatched: 5. CDR3 residues: CASSYSTGQGNTGELFF. CDR3 bases: TGTGCCAGCAGTTACTCGACCGGACAGGGTAACACCGGGGAGCTGTTTTTT.

The sample holds a few counts of this clonotype. The V gene is TRBV27, the J gene TRBJ2-7; a possible D gene is TRBD1 (6 bases). V lost 3 bases, J lost 5 bases, and 14 bases lay in between. CDR1 MNHEY and CDR2 SMNVEV come from the germline V gene (reference sequence). The CDR3 runs to 14 residues. The CDR3 DNA reads TGTGCCAGCAGTTTTTACAGGGCGGGCCACGAGCAGTACTTC. Encoded protein: CASSFYRAGHEQYF.